This is a list of T cell receptor beta chains from one sample in a study of blood T cell repertoires in COVID-19. Generated by immunoSEQ multiplex PCR, the TCRdb table keeps only in-frame clones and is missing some. The sample consists of around 200,000 clones, roughly 90% of them appearing once. The sample comprised PBMCs or T cells enriched from blood (not recorded which). Source of these receptors: a woman aged 18-29 years who had recovered from COVID-19. Each CDR3 is given with its conserved first and last residue. D genes are given only for firm matches. Where a row states a size, it is once, few, many or the class of an expanded clone; other rows omit it.

d_gene	v_gene	j_gene	abundance	CDR3aa	CDR3nt
TRBD2	TRBV3-1/TRBV3-2	TRBJ2-7	once	CASSQRFLAGSSYEQYF	TGTGCCAGCAGCCAACGTTTTCTAGCGGGTAGCTCCTACGAGCAGTACTTC
TRBD1	TRBV29-1	TRBJ1-4	.	CSVWTGGEKLFF	TGCAGCGTTTGGACAGGGGGGGAAAAACTGTTTTTT
TRBD2	TRBV30	TRBJ2-3	once	CAWKLAATDTQYF	TGTGCCTGGAAGCTAGCGGCCACAGATACGCAGTATTTT
.	TRBV4-1	TRBJ2-5	.	CASSHGREWGLTQYF	TGCGCCAGCAGCCATGGTCGAGAGTGGGGCTTAACCCAGTACTTC
TRBD1	TRBV7-9	TRBJ2-7	.	CASSPTGAYEQYF	TGTGCCAGCAGCCCCACAGGGGCCTACGAGCAGTACTTC
TRBD2	TRBV28	TRBJ2-4	.	CASRTIRTSGRANIQYF	TGTGCCAGCAGGACAATACGGACTAGCGGGAGGGCTAACATTCAGTACTTC
.	TRBV5-1	TRBJ2-7	.	CASSLELSPYEQYF	TGCGCCAGCAGCTTGGAGCTATCCCCCTACGAGCAGTACTTC
.	TRBV2	TRBJ2-2	.	CASSDQNYLTGELFF	TGTGCCAGCAGTGATCAGAACTACCTCACCGGGGAGCTGTTTTTT
.	TRBV7-9	TRBJ1-5	.	CASQRSGGQPQHF	TGTGCCAGCCAACGGTCGGGGGGACAGCCCCAGCATTTT
TRBD1	TRBV28	TRBJ1-2	.	CASSSGTGGDGYTF	TGTGCCAGCAGTTCCGGGACAGGGGGTGATGGCTACACCTTC
TRBD1	TRBV19	TRBJ1-4	.	CASSIQGAWGNEKLFF	TGTGCCAGTAGTATCCAGGGGGCATGGGGAAATGAAAAACTGTTTTTT
TRBD2	TRBV4-3	TRBJ2-1	.	CASSQGTGGLNEQFF	TGCGCCAGCAGCCAAGGTACGGGAGGCCTCAATGAGCAGTTCTTC